A selection of T cell receptor beta chains follows, all from one sample in a study of shared clonotypes between healthy human individuals. Profiled with immunoSEQ multiplex PCR; TCRdb holds only in-frame clones, not every one. The sample carries roughly 640,000 clones, around 97% recorded once. Sequences were obtained from naive CD4+ T cells sorted from blood. The source of these receptors is a woman aged 30 to 39 in good health. The CDR3 runs from the conserved cysteine through the conserved F or W. D genes are given only for firm matches. Some rows mark clone size as missing; the rest say once, few, many or name a class of expanded clone.

V gene	clone size	J gene	D gene	CDR3 protein	CDR3 DNA
TRBV6-5	once	TRBJ2-3	TRBD1	CASSSPGTGVGDTQYF	TGTGCCAGCAGTTCACCCGGGACAGGGGTTGGAGATACGCAGTATTTT
TRBV27	once	TRBJ2-7	.	CASSSPGDYEQYF	TGTGCCAGCAGTTCCCCGGGGGACTACGAGCAGTACTTC
TRBV11-2	once	TRBJ2-7	TRBD2	CASSWGLAGTYEQYF	TGTGCCAGCAGCTGGGGACTAGCGGGGACCTACGAGCAGTACTTC
TRBV5-4	.	TRBJ1-5	.	CASSFADSNQPQHF	TGTGCCAGCAGCTTCGCAGATAGCAATCAGCCCCAGCATTTT
TRBV5-1	once	TRBJ2-1	TRBD2	CASSLSRTSGSDEQFF	TGCGCCAGCAGCCTATCCCGGACTAGCGGGAGCGATGAGCAGTTCTTC
TRBV5-1	.	TRBJ2-2	TRBD2	CASSFVAGDDTGELFF	TGCGCCAGCAGCTTTGTAGCGGGAGACGACACCGGGGAGCTGTTTTTT
TRBV28	once	TRBJ2-7	.	CASSFARDYEQYF	TGTGCCAGCAGTTTTGCCAGGGACTACGAGCAGTACTTC
TRBV5-1	.	TRBJ1-3	.	CASSSGGESGNTIYF	TGCGCCAGCAGCTCGGGGGGAGAGTCTGGAAACACCATATATTTT
TRBV11-2	.	TRBJ2-1	TRBD1	CASSTGQGKSSYNEQFF	TGTGCCAGCAGCACCGGACAGGGGAAGTCGTCCTACAATGAGCAGTTCTTC
TRBV6-6	.	TRBJ1-1	TRBD1	CASSRTGGSTEAFF	TGTGCCAGCAGCCGCACAGGGGGCAGTACTGAAGCTTTCTTT
TRBV28	.	TRBJ2-1	TRBD2	CASSPQGLAGGPNDEQFF	TGTGCCAGCAGTCCGCAGGGACTAGCGGGAGGGCCGAACGATGAGCAGTTCTTC
TRBV4-1	.	TRBJ2-1	.	CASSGQVIRIDEQFF	TGCGCCAGCAGCGGCCAGGTCATACGTATCGATGAGCAGTTCTTC
TRBV11-2	.	TRBJ2-7	.	CASRPPWGSYEQYF	TGTGCCAGCAGACCCCCGTGGGGATCCTACGAGCAGTACTTC
TRBV6-5	once	TRBJ2-1	TRBD2	CASRALGGNNEQFF	TGTGCCAGCAGGGCCTTGGGGGGGAACAATGAGCAGTTCTTC
TRBV7-2	once	TRBJ2-7	.	CASSFTYEQYF	TGTGCCAGCAGCTTCACCTACGAGCAGTACTTC
TRBV29-1	.	TRBJ2-1	TRBD1	CSVGQGANEQFF	TGCAGCGTGGGACAGGGGGCCAATGAGCAGTTCTTC
TRBV28	.	TRBJ2-7	.	CASSLPSPKEQYF	TGTGCCAGCAGTTTACCGAGCCCGAAAGAGCAGTACTTC
TRBV9	.	TRBJ1-3	TRBD1	CASSQTGDSGNTIYF	TGTGCCAGCAGCCAGACAGGGGATTCTGGAAACACCATATATTTT
TRBV28	.	TRBJ2-2	.	CASTGFPGELFF	TGTGCCAGTACAGGGTTTCCCGGGGAGCTGTTTTTT
TRBV11-3	.	TRBJ2-3	.	CASSMFGTSTDTQYF	TGTGCCAGCAGCATGTTCGGGACAAGCACAGATACGCAGTATTTT
TRBV28	.	TRBJ2-7	.	CASSYHRDGPYEQYF	TGTGCCAGCAGTTATCACCGGGACGGGCCATACGAGCAGTACTTC
TRBV9	.	TRBJ2-1	TRBD2	CASSVRVAGGEQFF	TGTGCCAGCAGCGTTAGGGTAGCGGGAGGTGAGCAGTTCTTC
TRBV7-9	.	TRBJ2-5	.	CASSRSGLYQETQYF	TGTGCCAGCAGCCGTAGCGGACTGTACCAAGAGACCCAGTACTTC
TRBV27	.	TRBJ2-7	.	CASSQHYQGPTGEQYF	TGTGCCAGCAGTCAACACTACCAGGGACCTACAGGCGAGCAGTACTTC
TRBV6-6	.	TRBJ1-5	.	CASSYAGVDQPQHF	TGTGCCAGCAGTTACGCCGGGGTTGATCAGCCCCAGCATTTT
TRBV5-1	.	TRBJ2-7	.	CASRMDTGFEQYF	TGCGCCAGCAGGATGGATACCGGCTTCGAGCAGTACTTC
TRBV19	.	TRBJ1-1	.	CASNGQGLTEAFF	TGTGCCAGTAATGGGCAGGGACTAACTGAAGCTTTCTTT
TRBV7-7	once	TRBJ2-1	.	CASSLVPGETYNEQFF	TGTGCCAGCAGCTTAGTCCCGGGAGAAACCTACAATGAGCAGTTCTTC
TRBV7-2	.	TRBJ2-7	.	CASSSQGSYEQYF	TGTGCCAGCAGCTCACAGGGCTCCTACGAGCAGTACTTC
TRBV27	.	TRBJ2-6	.	CGMGGSGANVLTF	TGTGGTATGGGGGGCTCTGGGGCCAACGTCCTGACTTTC
TRBV15	once	TRBJ2-7	.	CATSRDGVLAGSPFRGEQYF	TGTGCCACCAGCAGGGATGGGGTTTTGGCGGGGTCGCCTTTCAGGGGCGAGCAGTACTTC
TRBV5-1	.	TRBJ2-3	TRBD2	CASSQLAGGVDTQYF	TGCGCCAGCAGCCAACTAGCGGGAGGGGTAGATACGCAGTATTTT
TRBV28	.	TRBJ1-2	TRBD1	CASSLQGATGYTF	TGTGCCAGCAGCCTACAGGGGGCAACCGGCTACACCTTC
TRBV20-1	.	TRBJ2-7	.	CGNRDSYEQYF	TGCGGGAATCGGGACTCCTACGAGCAGTACTTC
TRBV4-1	.	TRBJ2-7	TRBD2	CASSQRQLAGGPMYEQYF	TGCGCCAGCAGCCAAAGACAACTAGCGGGAGGGCCTATGTACGAGCAGTACTTC
TRBV11-2	.	TRBJ2-1	TRBD2	CASSLTSGTNNEQFF	TGTGCCAGCAGCTTGACTAGCGGGACTAACAATGAGCAGTTCTTC
TRBV6-6	.	TRBJ1-2	.	CASRGAGNYGYTF	TGTGCCAGCAGGGGGGCAGGCAACTATGGCTACACCTTC